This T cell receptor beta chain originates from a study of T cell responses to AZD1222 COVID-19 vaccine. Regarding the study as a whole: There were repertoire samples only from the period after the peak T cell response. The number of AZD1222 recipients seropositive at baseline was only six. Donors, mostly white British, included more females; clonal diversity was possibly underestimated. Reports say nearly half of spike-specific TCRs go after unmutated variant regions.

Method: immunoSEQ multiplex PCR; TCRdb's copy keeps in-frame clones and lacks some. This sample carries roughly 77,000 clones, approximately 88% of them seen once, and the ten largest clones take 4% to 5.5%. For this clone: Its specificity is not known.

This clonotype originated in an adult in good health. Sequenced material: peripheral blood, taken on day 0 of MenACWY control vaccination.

The CDR3 DNA reads as TGTGCCAGCGCCACACAGGGGGCTGGGGAGCAGTACTTC. Its translation is CASATQGAGEQYF. The gene calls are TRBV7-3 and TRBJ2-7; 9 bases map to TRBD1. The V segment lost 8 bases and the J segment 7 bases; nucleotides outside the gene matches: 9. CDR3 length equals 13 residues. Germline V gene sequence: CDR1 SGHTA, CDR2 FQGTGA.